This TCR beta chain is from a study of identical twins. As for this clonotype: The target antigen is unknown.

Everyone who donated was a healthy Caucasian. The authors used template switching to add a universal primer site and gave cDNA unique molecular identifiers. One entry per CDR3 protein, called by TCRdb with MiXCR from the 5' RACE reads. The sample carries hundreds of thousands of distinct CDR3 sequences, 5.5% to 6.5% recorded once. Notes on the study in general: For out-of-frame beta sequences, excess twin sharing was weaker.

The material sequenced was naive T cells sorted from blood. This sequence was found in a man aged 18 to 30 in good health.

CDR3 amino acids: CASRQRPLGGEQFF. The CDR3, as DNA: TGTGCCAGCAGGCAAAGACCCCTCGGGGGAGAGCAGTTCTTC. The rearrangement links TRBV21-1 to TRBJ2-1; the table gives TRBD1 as D, unverified against the DNA. TRBV21-1 is a documented pseudogene. CDR3 size: 14 residues.